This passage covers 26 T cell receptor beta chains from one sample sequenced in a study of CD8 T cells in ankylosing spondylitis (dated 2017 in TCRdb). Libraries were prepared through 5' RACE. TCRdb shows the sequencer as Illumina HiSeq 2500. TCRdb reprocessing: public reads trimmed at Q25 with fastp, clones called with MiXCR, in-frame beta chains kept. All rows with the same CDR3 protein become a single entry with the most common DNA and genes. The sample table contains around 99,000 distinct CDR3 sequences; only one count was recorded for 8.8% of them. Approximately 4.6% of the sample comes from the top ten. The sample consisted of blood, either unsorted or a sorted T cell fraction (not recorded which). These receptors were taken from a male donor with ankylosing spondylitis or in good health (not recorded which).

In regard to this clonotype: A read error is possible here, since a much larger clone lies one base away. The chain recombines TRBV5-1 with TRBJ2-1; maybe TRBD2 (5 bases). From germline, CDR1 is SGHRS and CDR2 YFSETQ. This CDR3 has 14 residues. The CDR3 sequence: CTSQLGETYNEQFF. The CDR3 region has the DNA TGCACCAGCCAACTTGGGGAGACCTACAATGAGCAGTTCTTC. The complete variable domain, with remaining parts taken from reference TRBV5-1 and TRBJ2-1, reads KAGVTQTPRYLIKTRGQQVTLSCSPISGHRSVSWYQQTPGQGLQFLFEYFSETQRNKGNFPGRFSGRQFSNSRSEMNVSTLELGDSALYLCTSQLGETYNEQFFGPGTRLTVL.

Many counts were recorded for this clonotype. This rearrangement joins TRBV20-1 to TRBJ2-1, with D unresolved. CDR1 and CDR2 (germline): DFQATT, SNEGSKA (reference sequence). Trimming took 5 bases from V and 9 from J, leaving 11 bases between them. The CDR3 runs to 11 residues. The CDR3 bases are TGCAGTGCTTCTCACCGGGCTGAGCAGTTCTTC. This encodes CSASHRAEQFF.

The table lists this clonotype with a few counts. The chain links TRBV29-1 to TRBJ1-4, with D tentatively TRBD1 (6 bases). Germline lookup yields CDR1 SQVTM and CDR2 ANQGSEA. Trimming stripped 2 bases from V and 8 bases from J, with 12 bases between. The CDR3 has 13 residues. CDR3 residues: CSVEQGFSEKLFF. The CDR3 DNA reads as TGCAGCGTTGAACAGGGGTTCAGCGAAAAACTGTTTTTT.

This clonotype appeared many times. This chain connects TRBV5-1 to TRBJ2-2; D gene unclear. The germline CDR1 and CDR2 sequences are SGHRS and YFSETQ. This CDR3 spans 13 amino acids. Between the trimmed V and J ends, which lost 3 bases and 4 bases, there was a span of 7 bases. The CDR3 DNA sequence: TGCGCCAGCAGCTCCGTGGGCACCGGGGAGCTGTTTTTT. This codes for CASSSVGTGELFF. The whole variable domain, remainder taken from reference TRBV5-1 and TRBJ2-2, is KAGVTQTPRYLIKTRGQQVTLSCSPISGHRSVSWYQQTPGQGLQFLFEYFSETQRNKGNFPGRFSGRQFSNSRSEMNVSTLELGDSALYLCASSSVGTGELFFGEGSRLTVL.

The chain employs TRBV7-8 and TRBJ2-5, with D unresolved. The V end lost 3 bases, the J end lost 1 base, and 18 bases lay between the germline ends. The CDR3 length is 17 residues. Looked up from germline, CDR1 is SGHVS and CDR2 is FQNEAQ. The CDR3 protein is CASSFPARLDTQETQYF. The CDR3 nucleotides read TGTGCCAGCAGCTTCCCCGCTCGGTTAGACACCCAAGAGACCCAGTACTTC.

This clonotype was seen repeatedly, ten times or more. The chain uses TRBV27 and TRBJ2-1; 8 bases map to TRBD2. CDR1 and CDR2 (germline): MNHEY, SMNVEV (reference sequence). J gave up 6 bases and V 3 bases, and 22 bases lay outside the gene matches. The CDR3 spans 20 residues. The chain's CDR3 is CASSFRGGTRSLGFANEQFF. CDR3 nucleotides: TGTGCCAGCAGTTTCCGGGGGGGGACTCGTTCTTTAGGATTCGCCAATGAGCAGTTCTTC.

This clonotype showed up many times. This CDR3 reads CASSYSSGPSSLQHF. CDR3 coding DNA: TGTGCCAGCAGTTACAGCTCAGGGCCGAGTAGTCTCCAGCATTTT. This chain connects TRBV6-5 to TRBJ1-5; possible D gene TRBD1, 5 bases. V lost 2 bases and J lost 12, with 20 bases in between. The CDR3 consists of 15 residues. The germline gives CDR1 MNHEY, CDR2 SVGAGI.

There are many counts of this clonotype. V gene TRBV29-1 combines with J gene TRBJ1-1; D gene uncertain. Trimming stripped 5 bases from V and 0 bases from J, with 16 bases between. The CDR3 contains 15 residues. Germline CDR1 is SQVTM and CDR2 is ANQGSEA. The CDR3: CSVLDEMYLNTEAFF. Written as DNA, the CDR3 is TGCAGCGTTTTGGACGAGATGTACTTGAACACTGAAGCTTTCTTT.

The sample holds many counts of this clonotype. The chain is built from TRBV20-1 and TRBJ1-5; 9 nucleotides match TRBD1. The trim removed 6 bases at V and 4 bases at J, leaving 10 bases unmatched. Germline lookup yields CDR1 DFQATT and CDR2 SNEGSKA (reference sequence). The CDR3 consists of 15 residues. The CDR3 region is CSALAGTGRNQPQHF. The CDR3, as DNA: TGCAGTGCCCTCGCCGGGACAGGGAGAAATCAGCCCCAGCATTTT.

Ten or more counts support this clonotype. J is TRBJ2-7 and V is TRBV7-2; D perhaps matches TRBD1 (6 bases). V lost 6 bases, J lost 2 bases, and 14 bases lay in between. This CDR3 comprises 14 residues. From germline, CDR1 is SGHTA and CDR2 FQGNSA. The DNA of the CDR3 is TGTGCCAGCAGTCCACAGGGAAACCCCTACGAGCAGTACTTC. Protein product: CASSPQGNPYEQYF. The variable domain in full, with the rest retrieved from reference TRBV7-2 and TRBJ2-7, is GAGVSQSPSNKVTEKGKDVELRCDPISGHTALYWYRQSLGQGLEFLIYFQGNSAPDKSGLPSDRFSAERTGGSVSTLTIQRTQQEDSAVYLCASSPQGNPYEQYFGPGTRLTVT.

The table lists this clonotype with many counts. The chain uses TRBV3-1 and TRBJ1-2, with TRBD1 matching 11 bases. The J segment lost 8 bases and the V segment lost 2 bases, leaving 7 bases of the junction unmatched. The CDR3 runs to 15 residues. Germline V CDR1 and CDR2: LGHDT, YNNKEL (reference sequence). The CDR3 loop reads CASSQTGTGGVGYTF. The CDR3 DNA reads TGTGCCAGCAGCCAAACCGGGACAGGGGGTGTCGGCTACACCTTC.

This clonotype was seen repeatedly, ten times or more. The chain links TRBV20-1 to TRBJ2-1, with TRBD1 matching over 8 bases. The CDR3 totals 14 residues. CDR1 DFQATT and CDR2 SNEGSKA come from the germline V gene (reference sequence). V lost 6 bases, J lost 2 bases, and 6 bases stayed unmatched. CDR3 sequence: CSAKDRVPYNEQFF. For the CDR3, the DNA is TGCAGTGCAAAGGACAGGGTACCCTACAATGAGCAGTTCTTC.

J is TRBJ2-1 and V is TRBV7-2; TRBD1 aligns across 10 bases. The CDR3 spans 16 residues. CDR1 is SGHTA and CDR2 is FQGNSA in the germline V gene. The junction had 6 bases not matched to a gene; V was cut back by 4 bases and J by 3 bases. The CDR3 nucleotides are TGTGCCAGCAGCTACGACGGGACAGGGGTCTACAATGAGCAGTTCTTC. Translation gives CASSYDGTGVYNEQFF.

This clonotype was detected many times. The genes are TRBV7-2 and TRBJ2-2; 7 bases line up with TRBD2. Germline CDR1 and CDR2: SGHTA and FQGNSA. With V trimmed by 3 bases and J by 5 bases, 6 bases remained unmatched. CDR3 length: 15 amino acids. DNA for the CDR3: TGTGCCAGCAGCTTTAAAGGGCGGGAGACCGGGGAGCTGTTTTTT. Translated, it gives CASSFKGRETGELFF.

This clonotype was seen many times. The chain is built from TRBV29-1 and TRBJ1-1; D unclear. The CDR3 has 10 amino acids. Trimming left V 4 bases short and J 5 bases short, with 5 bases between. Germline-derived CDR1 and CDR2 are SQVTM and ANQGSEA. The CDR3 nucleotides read TGCAGCGTTGTTGCTACTGAAGCTTTCTTT. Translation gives CSVVATEAFF.

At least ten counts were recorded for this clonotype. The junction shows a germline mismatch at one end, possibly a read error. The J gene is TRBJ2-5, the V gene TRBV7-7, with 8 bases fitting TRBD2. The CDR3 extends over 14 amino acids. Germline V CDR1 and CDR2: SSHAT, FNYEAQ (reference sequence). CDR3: CASSPLTGGETQYF. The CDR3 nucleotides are TGTGCTAGCAGCCCTCTGACGGGGGGGGAGACCCAGTACTTC.

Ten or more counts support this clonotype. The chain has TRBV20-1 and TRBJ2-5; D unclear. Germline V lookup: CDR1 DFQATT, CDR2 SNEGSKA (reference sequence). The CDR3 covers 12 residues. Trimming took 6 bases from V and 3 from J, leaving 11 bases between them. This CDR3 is CSAPGLKETQYF. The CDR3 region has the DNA TGCAGTGCCCCAGGATTGAAAGAGACCCAGTACTTC.

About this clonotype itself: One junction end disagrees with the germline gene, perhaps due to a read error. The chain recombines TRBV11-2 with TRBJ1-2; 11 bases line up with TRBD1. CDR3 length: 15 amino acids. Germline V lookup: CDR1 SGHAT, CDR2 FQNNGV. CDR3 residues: CASSSGDRGEFGHTF. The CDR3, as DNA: TGTGCCAGCAGCTCCGGGGACAGGGGGGAGTTTGGCCACACCTTC.

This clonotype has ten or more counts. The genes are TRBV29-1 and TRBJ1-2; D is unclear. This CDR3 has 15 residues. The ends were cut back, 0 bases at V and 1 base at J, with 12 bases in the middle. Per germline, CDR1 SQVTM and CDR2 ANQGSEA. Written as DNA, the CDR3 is TGCAGCGTTGAAGACCGGACCGAAGTTAACTATGGCTACACCTTC. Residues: CSVEDRTEVNYGYTF.

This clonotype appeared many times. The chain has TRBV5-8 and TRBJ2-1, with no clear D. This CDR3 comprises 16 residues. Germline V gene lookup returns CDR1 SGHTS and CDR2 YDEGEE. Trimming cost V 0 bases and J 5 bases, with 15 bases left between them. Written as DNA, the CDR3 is TGTGCCAGCAGCTTGGGTCCGGGTTTCTGGAACAATGAGCAGTTCTTC. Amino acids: CASSLGPGFWNNEQFF.

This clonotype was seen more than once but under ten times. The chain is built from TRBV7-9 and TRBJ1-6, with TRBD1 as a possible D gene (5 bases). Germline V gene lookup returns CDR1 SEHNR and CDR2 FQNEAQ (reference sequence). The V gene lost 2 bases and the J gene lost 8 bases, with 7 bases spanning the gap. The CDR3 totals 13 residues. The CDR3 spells CASSLKQDSPLHF. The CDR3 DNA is TGTGCCAGCAGCTTAAAACAGGATTCACCCCTCCACTTT.

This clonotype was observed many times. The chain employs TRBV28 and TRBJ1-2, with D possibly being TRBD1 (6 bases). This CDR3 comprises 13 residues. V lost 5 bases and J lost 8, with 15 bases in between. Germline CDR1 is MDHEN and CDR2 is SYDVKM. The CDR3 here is CASSIRGLRGYTF. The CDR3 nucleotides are TGTGCCAGCAGTATCCGGGGGCTTAGGGGCTACACCTTC.

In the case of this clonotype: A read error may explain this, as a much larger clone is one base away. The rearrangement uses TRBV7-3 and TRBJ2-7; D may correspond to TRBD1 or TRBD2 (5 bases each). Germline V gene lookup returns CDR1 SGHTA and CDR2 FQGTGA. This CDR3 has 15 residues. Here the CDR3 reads CVSSLKGTQAEGQYF. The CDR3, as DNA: TGTGTCAGCAGCTTAAAGGGGACGCAGGCCGAGGGGCAGTACTTC. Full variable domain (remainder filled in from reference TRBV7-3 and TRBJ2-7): GAGVSQTPSNKVTEKGKYVELRCDPISGHTALYWYRQSLGQGPEFLIYFQGTGAADDSGLPNDRFFAVRPEGSVSTLKIQRTERGDSAVYLCVSSLKGTQAEGQYFGPGTRLTVT.

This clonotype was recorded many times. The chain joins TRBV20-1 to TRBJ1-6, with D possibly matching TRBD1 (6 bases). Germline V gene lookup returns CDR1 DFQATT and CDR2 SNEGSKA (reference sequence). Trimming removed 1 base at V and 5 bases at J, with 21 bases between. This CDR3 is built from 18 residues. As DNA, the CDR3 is TGCAGTGCTAGAGTTACACAGGGTGCGTTTACTAATAATTCACCCCTCCACTTT. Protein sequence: CSARVTQGAFTNNSPLHF.

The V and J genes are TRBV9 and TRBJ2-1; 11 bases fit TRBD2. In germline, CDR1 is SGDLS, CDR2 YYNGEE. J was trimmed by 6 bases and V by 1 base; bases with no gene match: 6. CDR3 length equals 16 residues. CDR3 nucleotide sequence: TGTGCCAGCAGCGTAACAGGGACTAGCGGAATCAATGAGCAGTTCTTC. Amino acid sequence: CASSVTGTSGINEQFF.

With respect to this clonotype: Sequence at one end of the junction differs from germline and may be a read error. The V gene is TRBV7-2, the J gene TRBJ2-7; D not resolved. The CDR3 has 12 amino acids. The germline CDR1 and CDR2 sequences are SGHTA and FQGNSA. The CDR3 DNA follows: TGTGTCAGCAGCTACTTTTCCTACGAGCAGTACTTC. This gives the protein CVSSYFSYEQYF.